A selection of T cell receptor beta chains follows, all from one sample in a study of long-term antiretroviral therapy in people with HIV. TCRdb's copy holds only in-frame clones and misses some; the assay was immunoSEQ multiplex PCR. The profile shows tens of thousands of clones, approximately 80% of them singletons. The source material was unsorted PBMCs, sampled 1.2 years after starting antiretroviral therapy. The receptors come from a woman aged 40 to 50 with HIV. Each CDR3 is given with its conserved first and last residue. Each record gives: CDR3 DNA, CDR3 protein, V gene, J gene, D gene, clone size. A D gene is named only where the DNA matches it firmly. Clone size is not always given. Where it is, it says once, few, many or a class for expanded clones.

CDR3 DNA: TGTGCCAGCAGCCGTAGCAGTCAAGAGACCCAGTACTTC
CDR3 protein: CASSRSSQETQYF
V gene: TRBV14
J gene: TRBJ2-5
D gene: .
clone size: .

CDR3 DNA: TGTGCCAGCTCACCAGATTCCGGGGTGAACACTGAAGCTTTCTTT
CDR3 protein: CASSPDSGVNTEAFF
V gene: TRBV18
J gene: TRBJ1-1
D gene: .
clone size: few

CDR3 DNA: TGTGCCACCAGTAGGGGACAGGCCCAGCCCCAGCATTTT
CDR3 protein: CATSRGQAQPQHF
V gene: TRBV19
J gene: TRBJ1-5
D gene: TRBD1
clone size: .

CDR3 DNA: TGTGCCAGCAGCTTGAATCCCGGCGCAGATACGCAGTATTTT
CDR3 protein: CASSLNPGADTQYF
V gene: TRBV5-4
J gene: TRBJ2-3
D gene: .
clone size: .

CDR3 DNA: TGTGCCAGCAGCTCCCGCTCAGGGGCGAGTTACTACAATGAGCAGTTCTTC
CDR3 protein: CASSSRSGASYYNEQFF
V gene: TRBV11-2
J gene: TRBJ2-1
D gene: .
clone size: once

CDR3 DNA: TGTGCCAGCAGCGGCGGGAACAACACTGAAGCTTTCTTT
CDR3 protein: CASSGGNNTEAFF
V gene: TRBV9
J gene: TRBJ1-1
D gene: .
clone size: .

CDR3 DNA: TGTGCCAGCAGCTCAGGACTAGCGGGAATCACTGAGCAGTTCTTC
CDR3 protein: CASSSGLAGITEQFF
V gene: TRBV5-6
J gene: TRBJ2-1
D gene: TRBD2
clone size: .

CDR3 DNA: TGCGCCAGCAGCTTGGAGACGCCCAGACTCACAGATACGCAGTATTTT
CDR3 protein: CASSLETPRLTDTQYF
V gene: TRBV5-1
J gene: TRBJ2-3
D gene: .
clone size: .

CDR3 DNA: TGTGCCAGTAGTCGACTAGCGGGAGGCCCGAACACCGGGGAGCTGTTTTTT
CDR3 protein: CASSRLAGGPNTGELFF
V gene: TRBV19
J gene: TRBJ2-2
D gene: TRBD2
clone size: .

CDR3 DNA: TGTGCCAGCACGCGCGGGGGGTATGAGACCCAGTACTTC
CDR3 protein: CASTRGGYETQYF
V gene: TRBV6-5
J gene: TRBJ2-5
D gene: TRBD2
clone size: .

CDR3 DNA: TGCGCCAGCAGCTTGACCCTGAGCTCCTACAATGAGCAGTTCTTC
CDR3 protein: CASSLTLSSYNEQFF
V gene: TRBV5-1
J gene: TRBJ2-1
D gene: .
clone size: .

CDR3 DNA: TGTGCCAGCAGCCGCCCTTTCTCGGGCACTGAAGCTTTCTTT
CDR3 protein: CASSRPFSGTEAFF
V gene: TRBV28
J gene: TRBJ1-1
D gene: .
clone size: .

CDR3 DNA: TGTGCCAGCAGCTTAAGGGCCTACGAGCAGTACTTC
CDR3 protein: CASSLRAYEQYF
V gene: TRBV7-9
J gene: TRBJ2-7
D gene: .
clone size: .

CDR3 DNA: TGCGCCAGCAGCTTAGTCCCGGACTCCTACGAGCAGTACTTC
CDR3 protein: CASSLVPDSYEQYF
V gene: TRBV5-1
J gene: TRBJ2-7
D gene: .
clone size: .

CDR3 DNA: TGCGCCAGCAGCCAAGAGGGCGGTAGCGGGGTTGCGAGTCCCGGGGAGCTGTTTTTT
CDR3 protein: CASSQEGGSGVASPGELFF
V gene: TRBV4-1
J gene: TRBJ2-2
D gene: TRBD2
clone size: .

CDR3 DNA: TGTGCCAGCAGCTTAGGATTCCGTTCCTACGAGCAGTACTTC
CDR3 protein: CASSLGFRSYEQYF
V gene: TRBV7-2
J gene: TRBJ2-7
D gene: .
clone size: .

CDR3 DNA: TGTGCCAGCAGTTCCCGCGGGGACGGAGAAGAGACCCAGTACTTC
CDR3 protein: CASSSRGDGEETQYF
V gene: TRBV28
J gene: TRBJ2-5
D gene: .
clone size: .

CDR3 DNA: TGTGCCAGCAGCCGGGACAGCCTCGTGGACGAGCAGTACTTC
CDR3 protein: CASSRDSLVDEQYF
V gene: TRBV6-5
J gene: TRBJ2-7
D gene: TRBD1
clone size: .

CDR3 DNA: TGTGCCACCAGCAGAGTAGGATTTTCCTACGAGCAGTACTTC
CDR3 protein: CATSRVGFSYEQYF
V gene: TRBV15
J gene: TRBJ2-7
D gene: .
clone size: .

CDR3 DNA: TGTGCCAGCAGCCAAGATTTTACGACTAGCGGGAGGAGAACCGATGAGCAGTTCTTC
CDR3 protein: CASSQDFTTSGRRTDEQFF
V gene: TRBV14
J gene: TRBJ2-1
D gene: TRBD2
clone size: .

CDR3 DNA: TGTGCCAGCAGTTTTGAGGGATGGCGGGCTGGGGCCAACGTCCTGACTTTC
CDR3 protein: CASSFEGWRAGANVLTF
V gene: TRBV28
J gene: TRBJ2-6
D gene: .
clone size: .

CDR3 DNA: TGTGCCAGCTCAGTGGATCGCGGGAGGGGTGAGCAGTTCTTC
CDR3 protein: CASSVDRGRGEQFF
V gene: TRBV18
J gene: TRBJ2-1
D gene: TRBD2
clone size: .

CDR3 DNA: TGTGCCAGCAGCGTAGCCCCAGGGCGTGAGCAGTTCTTC
CDR3 protein: CASSVAPGREQFF
V gene: TRBV9
J gene: TRBJ2-1
D gene: .
clone size: .

CDR3 DNA: TGTGCCAGCAGTTTATTTTCAGGGTCTCTCAATGAGCAGTTCTTC
CDR3 protein: CASSLFSGSLNEQFF
V gene: TRBV27
J gene: TRBJ2-1
D gene: .
clone size: .

CDR3 DNA: TGTGCCAGCAGCTTGTGGTCTAGCGGGAGAATCAATGAGCAGTTCTTC
CDR3 protein: CASSLWSSGRINEQFF
V gene: TRBV5-5
J gene: TRBJ2-1
D gene: TRBD2
clone size: .

CDR3 DNA: TGTGCCAGTAGTAGGGGCGTCCGGGACAGGCAGTACTTC
CDR3 protein: CASSRGVRDRQYF
V gene: TRBV19
J gene: TRBJ2-7
D gene: TRBD1
clone size: few

CDR3 DNA: TGTGCCAGTAGTATATCCACAGGGGATGGCTACACCTTC
CDR3 protein: CASSISTGDGYTF
V gene: TRBV19
J gene: TRBJ1-2
D gene: TRBD1
clone size: .

CDR3 DNA: TGTGCCAGCAGTTCAGGGACCTATGGCTACACCTTC
CDR3 protein: CASSSGTYGYTF
V gene: TRBV28
J gene: TRBJ1-2
D gene: .
clone size: .

CDR3 DNA: TGCGCCAGCAGCCCGGGACAGGCCGGCAACGAGCAGTACTTC
CDR3 protein: CASSPGQAGNEQYF
V gene: TRBV5-1
J gene: TRBJ2-7
D gene: TRBD1
clone size: .

CDR3 DNA: TGTGCCAGCAGTACTCTAGCGGGCGCCTACGAGCAGTACTTC
CDR3 protein: CASSTLAGAYEQYF
V gene: TRBV27
J gene: TRBJ2-7
D gene: TRBD2
clone size: .

CDR3 DNA: TGCAGTGCTGCTCGCGATGAGCAGTTCTTC
CDR3 protein: CSAARDEQFF
V gene: TRBV20-1
J gene: TRBJ2-1
D gene: .
clone size: .

CDR3 DNA: TGTGCCAGCAGCGTAGAGGGGGGAAGGCGAGCAGATACGCAGTATTTT
CDR3 protein: CASSVEGGRRADTQYF
V gene: TRBV5-4
J gene: TRBJ2-3
D gene: .
clone size: .